This T cell receptor (beta chain) originates from a study of T cell clonality in common variable immunodeficiency (dated by TCRdb to between 2014 and 2016). What the authors observed across the whole study: CVID subjects shared fewer TCRbeta clones with each other than healthy controls did (p < 0.0001). CVID TCRbeta sequences reportedly showed fewer deletions and N-nucleotide insertions and lacked highly modified clones with 13 or more V deletions. Compared with healthy controls, CVID subjects showed increased TCRbeta clonality (t-test p = 0.018), a feature most characteristic of about a third of subjects. The authors noted that sequencing repertoires of T cell subpopulations would be needed to clarify what caused the increased clonality in CVID. Despite equal DNA input, controls averaged approximately 84,000 unique sequences per sample versus about 32,000 in CVID samples. Correlations of repertoire features with clinical complications were constrained by heterogeneity among patients within the CVID cohort.

The germline V gene yields MDHEN for CDR1 and SYDVKM for CDR2. Unmatched junction bases come to 7, with V trimmed by 3 bases and J by 3 bases. Measured from the cysteine to the phenylalanine, the CDR3 is 15 residues long. Sequencing covers 36 bases of the CDR3, shown here with the frame starting at base 1. For sequencing, equivalent amounts of genomic DNA were input from CVID and control samples. For every sample, a 60 bp segment covering the rearranged TCRbeta CDR3 region was amplified and then sequenced. The immunoSEQ assay, a bias-corrected multiplex PCR combined with high-throughput sequencing, was used to amplify TCRbeta. The paper's processing steps were these. Every unique nucleotide sequence was considered a clone and was annotated with V, D and J genes, copy number and frequency. Sequences were labeled productive if in frame, and non-productive if out of frame or containing stop codons. As previously described, clonality was computed from Shannon's entropy. The predicted amino acid sequences of productive clones were used to derive mean CDR3 Kyte-Doolittle hydropathy. Scaled V gene usage was hierarchically clustered using Manhattan distance and complete linkage with the R hclust function. Sharing of clones by CDR3 amino acid sequence was evaluated through resampling of 12 repertoires per group over 100 rounds. Repertoires were searched for approximately 70 published EBV-specific and 200 to 300 published CMV-specific TCRbeta sequences. Analysis left out two CVID samples that produced under 10,000 sequences, so about 41 CVID repertoires remained. TCRdb stores this immuneACCESS table with in-frame sequences only. Part of the clones is absent; in the studies checked, under half of the shortfall reflects unresolved V genes, and no reason is known for the rest. V and J calls plus clone size are reproduced from that table; the DNA served to infer D and trimming. Across this sample, about 35,000 clones were tabulated and none appeared just once. 3% to 4.5% of the sample is taken by the ten largest.

Most CVID patients and most healthy controls were of Caucasian heritage. Heparinized peripheral whole blood samples of about 4.5 to 8.5 ml were obtained from each donor. Genomic DNA from adults with common variable immune deficiency (CVID) and from healthy adult controls was used to sequence TCRbeta CDR3 repertoires. The control group comprised some 22 healthy adult volunteers, some 12 female and approximately 10 male, aged about 20 to 70 years with a mean age of approximately 31. Diluted blood was density-centrifuged over Hypaque 1077 or Ficoll-Paque to isolate peripheral blood mononuclear cells. Unsorted mononuclear cells served as the source of genomic DNA, which was extracted either by Qiagen column purification or by a centrifugation-based method. This clone appeared many times. The specificity of this receptor is unknown. The read stops 3 residues short of the end of the CDR3; the missing end is completed from the germline J gene.

This chain joins TRBV28 to TRBJ2-7, with 8 bases aligning to TRBD1. The sequenced material came from peripheral blood mononuclear cells. This clonotype was obtained from a person aged 18 to 75 in good health. The CDR3 in this case is CASSFWQGAFYEQYF. The covered CDR3 bases are TGTGCCAGCAGTTTTTGGCAGGGGGCCTTCTACGAG. Where the CDR3 stops, the reference TRBV28 and TRBJ2-7 genes take over; the full variable domain is DVKVTQSSRYLVKRTGEKVFLECVQDMDHENMFWYRQDPGLGLRLIYFSYDVKMKEKGDIPEGYSVSREKKERFSLILESASTNQTSMYLCASSFWQGAFYEQYFGPGTRLTVT.